The rows below give T cell receptor beta chains drawn from one sample of a study of cytomegalovirus exposure and HLA in healthy donors. Method: immunoSEQ multiplex PCR; TCRdb's copy keeps in-frame clones and lacks some. Counted here are 160,000 or so clones, around 81% occurring once; the ten biggest clones make up approximately 1.5%. Sequenced input: PBMCs. The receptors were sampled from a man aged 35 to 55 in good health and CMV-seronegative. The CDR3 runs from the conserved cysteine through the conserved F or W. Fields, in order: clone size, J gene, V gene, D gene, CDR3 DNA, CDR3 protein. The D gene is left open where the match is weak. The listing skips clone size in some rows; elsewhere it reads once, few, many or a size class.

>NA|TRBJ1-1|TRBV28|NA
TGTGCCAGCAGTCCCGACAGTTACACTGAAGCTTTCTTT
CASSPDSYTEAFF
>few|TRBJ2-5|TRBV6-5|NA
TGTGCCAGCACCCCCAGGGTCAGGGGACAAGAGACCCAGTACTTC
CASTPRVRGQETQYF
>NA|TRBJ1-2|TRBV29-1|TRBD1
TGCAGCGGACAAATCCCCCAGGGGGCATTCGACTATGGCTACACCTTC
CSGQIPQGAFDYGYTF
>once|TRBJ2-5|TRBV25-1|TRBD2
TGTGCCAGCAGTGAATTCGGGACTAGCGGGCAAGAGACCCAGTACTTC
CASSEFGTSGQETQYF
>NA|TRBJ2-5|TRBV7-6|TRBD2
TGTGCCAGCAGCTTAGAGGGACTAGCGGAGCCCCAAGAGACCCAGTACTTC
CASSLEGLAEPQETQYF
>few|TRBJ1-1|TRBV7-2|NA
TGTGCCAGCAGCGCCATGTCAGGCGCTGAAGCTTTCTTT
CASSAMSGAEAFF
>NA|TRBJ2-1|TRBV5-8|TRBD2
TGTGCCAGTTCGAAGGGTGGGACTAAGAATGAGCAGTTCTTC
CASSKGGTKNEQFF
>NA|TRBJ1-3|TRBV28|TRBD1
TGTGCCAGCATCACAGGGGGTTCCGCGAACACCATATATTTT
CASITGGSANTIYF
>NA|TRBJ1-2|TRBV28|NA
TGTGCCAGCAGTTTTGGCCCCCGTGGCTACACCTTC
CASSFGPRGYTF
>NA|TRBJ2-3|TRBV7-6|NA
TGTGCCAGCAGCTTAGTGGCGGGGATCGGTGATACGCAGTATTTT
CASSLVAGIGDTQYF
>NA|TRBJ2-6|TRBV11-2|NA
TGTGCCAGCAGCTCATATCCAGGGGCTGGGGCCAACGGCCTGACTTTC
CASSSYPGAGANGLTF
>NA|TRBJ2-2|TRBV5-4|TRBD1
TGTGCCAGCAGCTTGGGACAGGGGGCGACTTACACCGGGGAGCTGTTTTTT
CASSLGQGATYTGELFF
>NA|TRBJ2-7|TRBV5-1|TRBD1
TGCGCCAGCAGCTTGGAGGACAGGGCCCACGAGCAGTACTTC
CASSLEDRAHEQYF
>NA|TRBJ2-7|TRBV19|TRBD1
TGTGCCAGTAGTATCCCCGACAGGGATGGCTACGAGCAGTACTTC
CASSIPDRDGYEQYF
>NA|TRBJ2-7|TRBV7-3|TRBD1
TGTGCCAGCAGCCCCACAGGGGCCTATCCCTACGAGCAGTACTTC
CASSPTGAYPYEQYF
>NA|TRBJ2-7|TRBV6-5|NA
TGTGCCAGCCCCCCCAGGCCCCCCTACGAGCAGTACTTC
CASPPRPPYEQYF
>NA|TRBJ1-1|TRBV28|NA
TGTGCCAGCAGCCGCATCAGGGATGGGAACACTGAAGCTTTCTTT
CASSRIRDGNTEAFF
>NA|TRBJ2-1|TRBV10-3|TRBD1
TGTGCCATCAGCGGGACAGGGTACAATGAGCAGTTCTTC
CAISGTGYNEQFF
>NA|TRBJ1-4|TRBV30|TRBD1
TGTGCCTGGAGTGTACTCGGTCCGGGGGTACAGGGGGGCAATGAAAAACTGTTTTTT
CAWSVLGPGVQGGNEKLFF
>NA|TRBJ2-1|TRBV19|TRBD2
TGTGCCAGTACCACGGGTCCCGCGGTGACTAGCGGGAGGAATACCTACAATGAGCAGTTCTTC
CASTTGPAVTSGRNTYNEQFF
>NA|TRBJ1-5|TRBV7-9|NA
TGTGCCAGCAGCTTATCCGGCAATCAGCCCCAGCATTTT
CASSLSGNQPQHF
>NA|TRBJ1-1|TRBV5-8|NA
TGTGCCAGCAGCACCGAGGTGACTGAAGCTTTCTTT
CASSTEVTEAFF
>NA|TRBJ1-5|TRBV19|NA
TGTGCCAGTACAGGAACAGACATAGTTAGCAATCAGCCCCAGCATTTT
CASTGTDIVSNQPQHF
>NA|TRBJ1-2|TRBV27|TRBD1
TGTGCCAGCAGCCCACAGGGGGCACCTACCTATGGCTACACCTTC
CASSPQGAPTYGYTF
>NA|TRBJ1-3|TRBV7-9|TRBD1
TGTGCCAGCAGCTTAGTTGGACAGGGATTCGACAGCTCTGGAAACACCATATATTTT
CASSLVGQGFDSSGNTIYF
>once|TRBJ2-1|TRBV6-4|NA
TGTGCCAGCAGTGACTCGGGAGCTCCGAACAATGAGCAGTTCTTC
CASSDSGAPNNEQFF
>NA|TRBJ2-3|TRBV10-3|NA
TGTGCCATAGGACAGACTAGCACAGATACGCAGTATTTT
CAIGQTSTDTQYF
>NA|TRBJ2-2|TRBV7-9|TRBD1
TGTGCCAGCAGCCTTAGGGGGCGCGGGGAGCTGTTTTTT
CASSLRGRGELFF
>NA|TRBJ2-7|TRBV9|TRBD1
TGTGCCAGCAGCCTTGGACAGGGTTCCTACGAGCAGTACTTC
CASSLGQGSYEQYF
>NA|TRBJ2-1|TRBV11-2|TRBD2
TGTGCCAGCAGCTCCGCCGGGACTAGCTACAATGAGCAGTTCTTC
CASSSAGTSYNEQFF
>NA|TRBJ1-1|TRBV19|TRBD1
TGTGCCAGTAGTCAGGGGGCAGGCACTGAAGCTTTCTTT
CASSQGAGTEAFF
>NA|TRBJ2-1|TRBV6-4|TRBD1
TGTGCCAGCAGTGACAGAGGGGGCGTAACAAAGTATAATGAGCAGTTCTTC
CASSDRGGVTKYNEQFF
>NA|TRBJ1-4|TRBV18|NA
TGTGCCAGCTCAGGGGGCGATCGGGAAAAACTGTTTTTT
CASSGGDREKLFF
>NA|TRBJ1-4|TRBV7-9|TRBD1
TGTGCCAGCAGCCCGCGACAGGGGCACAAAAAACTGTTTTTT
CASSPRQGHKKLFF
>NA|TRBJ1-2|TRBV5-1|TRBD1
TGCGCCAGCAGCATGGGGACAGGGACCTATGGCTACACCTTC
CASSMGTGTYGYTF
>few|TRBJ2-4|TRBV2|TRBD1
TGTGCCAGCAGTAGGGACAGGGCGGACATTCAGTACTTC
CASSRDRADIQYF